Listed below are T cell receptor beta chains from one sample, sequenced in a study of T cell responses to AZD1222 COVID-19 vaccine. Profiled with immunoSEQ multiplex PCR; TCRdb holds only in-frame clones, not every one. The table includes around 160,000 clones, about 91% detected once. This specimen consisted of peripheral blood, obtained 28 days after the second AZD1222 dose. Every receptor here comes from an adult who received the AZD1222 COVID-19 vaccine. CDR3s include the opening cysteine and the closing phenylalanine or tryptophan. D genes are given only for firm matches. Size tells how often a clone was seen (once, few, many) or the class of an expanded clone, and some rows leave it out.

J: TRBJ1-2
D: TRBD1
size: NA
V: TRBV5-4
DNA: TGTGCCAGCAGCGGTCCGGGACAGGGGGCGTTGGGCTACACCTTC
CDR3: CASSGPGQGALGYTF

J: TRBJ2-1
D: NA
size: NA
V: TRBV27
DNA: TGTGCCAGCAGTTTATCGGGGAGCAATGAGCAGTTCTTC
CDR3: CASSLSGSNEQFF

J: TRBJ1-3
D: NA
size: NA
V: TRBV19
DNA: TGTGCCAGTAGTATCTTCGGGGGCCCTGGAAACACCATATATTTT
CDR3: CASSIFGGPGNTIYF

J: TRBJ1-5
D: NA
size: NA
V: TRBV2
DNA: TGTGCCAGCAGTGACCGACAGGCTAATCAGCCCCAGCATTTT
CDR3: CASSDRQANQPQHF

J: TRBJ1-3
D: NA
size: NA
V: TRBV6-5
DNA: TGTGCCAGCAGTTGGGCGGCTGGAAACACCATATATTTT
CDR3: CASSWAAGNTIYF

J: TRBJ1-1
D: NA
size: NA
V: TRBV5-1
DNA: TGCGCCAGCAGCTTGTATCCAGAATCGACGAACACTGAAGCTTTCTTT
CDR3: CASSLYPESTNTEAFF

J: TRBJ1-3
D: NA
size: NA
V: TRBV9
DNA: TGTGCCAGCAGCCGTAGCGGTGCTCTCTCTGGAAACACCATATATTTT
CDR3: CASSRSGALSGNTIYF

J: TRBJ1-6
D: TRBD1
size: NA
V: TRBV6-6
DNA: TGTGCCAGCCGACAGGGGGCTAATTCACCCCTCCACTTT
CDR3: CASRQGANSPLHF

J: TRBJ2-3
D: NA
size: NA
V: TRBV20-1
DNA: TGCAGTGCTAGTTTTCTGGGACGAGATACGCAGTATTTT
CDR3: CSASFLGRDTQYF

J: TRBJ1-1
D: NA
size: NA
V: TRBV2
DNA: TGTGCCACCCTTGTAGGGGGGAACACTGAAGCTTTCTTT
CDR3: CATLVGGNTEAFF

J: TRBJ1-2
D: NA
size: once
V: TRBV19
DNA: TGTGCCAGTAGTATTAGGGGAACGGGATACTATGGCTACACCTTC
CDR3: CASSIRGTGYYGYTF

J: TRBJ2-3
D: TRBD2
size: NA
V: TRBV2
DNA: TGTGCCAGCAGTAGACTAGCGGACACAGATACGCAGTATTTT
CDR3: CASSRLADTDTQYF

J: TRBJ1-3
D: NA
size: NA
V: TRBV7-9
DNA: TGTGCCAGCAGCTTCAGGTCGACAAGTGGAAACACCATATATTTT
CDR3: CASSFRSTSGNTIYF

J: TRBJ2-7
D: TRBD1
size: NA
V: TRBV19
DNA: TGTGCCAGTAGTATAACCACCGGGACAGGGGTATACGAGCAGTACTTC
CDR3: CASSITTGTGVYEQYF

J: TRBJ1-6
D: TRBD1
size: NA
V: TRBV30
DNA: TGTGCCTGGAGCTGGGACAGAGAAAATTCACCCCTCCACTTT
CDR3: CAWSWDRENSPLHF

J: TRBJ2-2
D: TRBD2
size: once
V: TRBV2
DNA: TGTGCCAGCAGTAGGACCGGGACTAGTAACACCGGGGAGCTGTTTTTT
CDR3: CASSRTGTSNTGELFF

J: TRBJ1-2
D: NA
size: NA
V: TRBV11-2
DNA: TGTGCCAGCAGCTTAGATGCAGGGGTTCGGCTCTATGGCTACACCTTC
CDR3: CASSLDAGVRLYGYTF

J: TRBJ1-1
D: NA
size: NA
V: TRBV5-5
DNA: TGTGCCAGCAAAGGGACCCGGAACACTGAAGCTTTCTTT
CDR3: CASKGTRNTEAFF

J: TRBJ2-3
D: NA
size: NA
V: TRBV4-1
DNA: TGCGCCAGCGGACAACTCATAAAGGGCCGCACAGATACGCAGTATTTT
CDR3: CASGQLIKGRTDTQYF

J: TRBJ2-3
D: NA
size: NA
V: TRBV7-3
DNA: TGTGCCAGCAGCCCGGGGGGCAGGGGCACAGATACGCAGTATTTT
CDR3: CASSPGGRGTDTQYF

J: TRBJ1-1
D: TRBD1
size: NA
V: TRBV7-8
DNA: TGTGCCAGCAGCTTGTCTCGCCAGGGGGCTCTTTTCTTCACTGAAGCTTTCTTT
CDR3: CASSLSRQGALFFTEAFF

J: TRBJ1-1
D: TRBD1
size: NA
V: TRBV19
DNA: TGTGCCAGTAGAGGGACAGGGGGTACCACTGAAGCTTTCTTT
CDR3: CASRGTGGTTEAFF

J: TRBJ2-6
D: TRBD1
size: NA
V: TRBV2
DNA: TGTGCCAGCACAGGGGGCAGGGGGCTGGCTGGGGCCAACGTCCTGACTTTC
CDR3: CASTGGRGLAGANVLTF

J: TRBJ1-2
D: NA
size: few
V: TRBV5-1
DNA: TGCGCCAGCAGCTTGGACAGGGTTAGCTATGGCTACACCTTC
CDR3: CASSLDRVSYGYTF

J: TRBJ2-7
D: TRBD2
size: NA
V: TRBV7-9
DNA: TGTGCCAGCATCCAGGTCGGGGGGAGCTCCTACGAGCAGTACTTC
CDR3: CASIQVGGSSYEQYF

J: TRBJ1-2
D: TRBD1
size: NA
V: TRBV6-5
DNA: TGTGCCAGCCGGACAGGGGATATCTATGGCTACACCTTC
CDR3: CASRTGDIYGYTF

J: TRBJ1-2
D: NA
size: NA
V: TRBV5-1
DNA: TGCGCCAGCAGCTTGGACGCGGGAATTACAGGCTACACCTTC
CDR3: CASSLDAGITGYTF